Sequencing of this T cell receptor (beta chain) was carried out in a study of T cell repertoires in cytomegalovirus infection. Study details: The authors relied on CMV epitopes, both recently identified HLA-C-restricted and well-studied HLA-B-restricted. It was the public TCR beta signatures that indicated both CMV infection and matching HLA type.

V shed 8 bases and J shed 0 bases, with 10 bases lying between them. This CDR3 is 13 amino acids long. The germline gives CDR1 SNHLY, CDR2 FYNNEI. Study-wide findings and caveats: Of the TCR beta families, the public ones yielded a cumulative frequency that identified carriers of CMV plus the relevant HLA. Clonotypes of TCR beta that were HLA-C-restricted and CMV-specific dominated the ex vivo response.

Comments on this clonotype: Its specificity is unknown.

Each CDR3 protein is one row after TCRdb ran MiXCR on the reads. The table lists 450,000 to 550,000 distinct CDR3 sequences, about 42% of them singletons, with around 45% in the top ten. The chain is built from TRBV2 and TRBJ1-1; D is unclear. The receptor was isolated from a human donor in good health (CMV status not recorded). Some clones in this sample may be carry-over from other donors' samples. Source: cultured PBMCs, taken from culture after CMV antigen stimulation. CDR3 nucleotide sequence: TGTGCCAGCCCCGCCGAGCTGAACACTGAAGCTTTCTTT. It yields the protein CASPAELNTEAFF.